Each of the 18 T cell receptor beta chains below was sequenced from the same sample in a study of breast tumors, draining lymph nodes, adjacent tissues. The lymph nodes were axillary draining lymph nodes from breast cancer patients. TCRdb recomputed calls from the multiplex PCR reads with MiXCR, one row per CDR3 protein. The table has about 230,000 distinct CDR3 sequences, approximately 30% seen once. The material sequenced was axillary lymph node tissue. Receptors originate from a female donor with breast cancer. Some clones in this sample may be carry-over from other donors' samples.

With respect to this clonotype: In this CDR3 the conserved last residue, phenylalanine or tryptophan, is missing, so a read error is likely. CDR3 DNA: TGCGCCAGCAGCTTAGGAGTAGGGGTGGGATCACCCCTCCACCTT. As protein: CASSLGVGVGSPLHL. J is TRBJ1-6 and V is TRBV11-3; D might be TRBD1 (5 bases). The CDR3 spans 15 residues. CDR1 and CDR2 from the germline V gene are SGHNT and YENEEA.

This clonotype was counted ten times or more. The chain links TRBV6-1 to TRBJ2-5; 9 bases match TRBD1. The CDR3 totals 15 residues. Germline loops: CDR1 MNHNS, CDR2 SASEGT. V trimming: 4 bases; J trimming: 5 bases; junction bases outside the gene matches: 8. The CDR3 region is CASSATGGSFETQYF. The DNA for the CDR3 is TGTGCCAGCAGTGCTACAGGGGGCTCCTTCGAGACCCAGTACTTC.

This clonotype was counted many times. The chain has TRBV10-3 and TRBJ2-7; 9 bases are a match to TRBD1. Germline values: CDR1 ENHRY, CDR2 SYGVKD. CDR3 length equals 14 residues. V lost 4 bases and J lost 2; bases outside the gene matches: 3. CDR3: CAISGRTGAYEQYF. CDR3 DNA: TGTGCCATCAGTGGGAGGACAGGGGCCTACGAGCAGTACTTC.

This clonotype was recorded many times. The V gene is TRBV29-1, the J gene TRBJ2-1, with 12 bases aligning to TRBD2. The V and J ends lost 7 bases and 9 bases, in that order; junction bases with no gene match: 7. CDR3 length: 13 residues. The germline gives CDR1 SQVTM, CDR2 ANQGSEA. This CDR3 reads CSDRLAGEGEQFF. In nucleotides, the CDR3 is TGCAGCGACCGACTAGCGGGAGAGGGTGAGCAGTTCTTC.

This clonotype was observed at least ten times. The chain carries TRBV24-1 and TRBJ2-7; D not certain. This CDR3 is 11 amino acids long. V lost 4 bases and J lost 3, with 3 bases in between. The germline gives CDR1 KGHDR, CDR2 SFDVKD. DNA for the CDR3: TGTGCCACCAGTGAGGGCTACGAGCAGTACTTC. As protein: CATSEGYEQYF.

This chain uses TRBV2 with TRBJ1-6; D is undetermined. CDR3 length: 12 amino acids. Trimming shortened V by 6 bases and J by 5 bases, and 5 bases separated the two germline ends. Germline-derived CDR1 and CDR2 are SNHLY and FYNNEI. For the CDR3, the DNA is TGTGCCAGCAGGTTAAATAATTCACCCCTCCACTTT. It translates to CASRLNNSPLHF. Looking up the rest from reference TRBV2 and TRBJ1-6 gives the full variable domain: EPEVTQTPSHQVTQMGQEVILRCVPISNHLYFYWYRQILGQKVEFLVSFYNNEISEKSEIFDDQFSVERPDGSNFTLKIRSTKLEDSAMYFCASRLNNSPLHFGNGTRLTVT.

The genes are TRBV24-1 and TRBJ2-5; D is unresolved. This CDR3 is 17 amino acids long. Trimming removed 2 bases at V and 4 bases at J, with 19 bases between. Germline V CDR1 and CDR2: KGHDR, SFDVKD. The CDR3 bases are TGTGCCACCAGTGATTCCCGACCCCAAGAGGCAGCAGAGACCCAGTACTTC. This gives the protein CATSDSRPQEAAETQYF.

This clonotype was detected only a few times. Written as DNA, the CDR3 is TGTGCCAGCAGATACACCGGGACAAGTAATTCACCCCTCCACTTT. It translates to CASRYTGTSNSPLHF. V usage is TRBV5-8 and J usage is TRBJ1-6, with TRBD1 as a possible D gene (6 bases). V was shortened by 5 bases and J by 6 bases, with 15 bases between the two germline ends. Germline CDR1 and CDR2: SGHTS and YDEGEE. This CDR3 contains 15 residues.

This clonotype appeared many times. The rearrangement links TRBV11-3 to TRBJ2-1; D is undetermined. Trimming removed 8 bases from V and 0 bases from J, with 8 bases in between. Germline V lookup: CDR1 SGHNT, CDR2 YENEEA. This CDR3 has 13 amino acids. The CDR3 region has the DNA TGTGCCAGCGGTAGAAGCTCCTACAATGAGCAGTTCTTC. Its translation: CASGRSSYNEQFF.

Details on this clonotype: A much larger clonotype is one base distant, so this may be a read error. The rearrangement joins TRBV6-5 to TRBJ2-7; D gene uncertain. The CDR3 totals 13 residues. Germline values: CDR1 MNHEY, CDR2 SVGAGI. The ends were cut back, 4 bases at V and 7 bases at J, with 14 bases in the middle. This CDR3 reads CASSSSTVREQYF. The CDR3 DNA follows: TGTGCCAGCAGTTCCTCGACTGTACGAGAGCAGTACTTC.

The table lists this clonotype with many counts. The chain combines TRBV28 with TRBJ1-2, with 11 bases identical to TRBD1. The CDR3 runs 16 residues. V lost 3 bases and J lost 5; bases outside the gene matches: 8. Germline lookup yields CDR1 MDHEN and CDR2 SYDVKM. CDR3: CASSLTPGQGGYGYTF. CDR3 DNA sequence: TGTGCCAGCAGTTTGACCCCGGGACAGGGGGGGTATGGCTACACCTTC.

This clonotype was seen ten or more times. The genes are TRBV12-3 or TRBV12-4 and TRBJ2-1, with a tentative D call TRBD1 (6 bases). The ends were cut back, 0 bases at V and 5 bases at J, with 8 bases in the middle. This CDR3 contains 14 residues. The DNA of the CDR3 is TGTGCCAGCAGTTTAGCACAGGGAAACAATGAGCAGTTCTTC. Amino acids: CASSLAQGNNEQFF.

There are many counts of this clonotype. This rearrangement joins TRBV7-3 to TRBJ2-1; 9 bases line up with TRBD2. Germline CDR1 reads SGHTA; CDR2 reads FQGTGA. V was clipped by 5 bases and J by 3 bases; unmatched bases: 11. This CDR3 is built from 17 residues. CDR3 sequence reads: CASSHQPAGGHYNEQFF. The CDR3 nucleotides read TGTGCCAGCAGCCACCAACCAGCGGGAGGCCACTACAATGAGCAGTTCTTC.

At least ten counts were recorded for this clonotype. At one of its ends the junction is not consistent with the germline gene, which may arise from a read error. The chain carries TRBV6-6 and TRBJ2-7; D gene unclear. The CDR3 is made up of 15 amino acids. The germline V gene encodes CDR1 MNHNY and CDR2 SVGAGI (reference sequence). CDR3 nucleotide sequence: TGTGCCAGCAGTCACTCGTTTCCAACGACGGACGAGCAGTACTTC. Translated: CASSHSFPTTDEQYF.

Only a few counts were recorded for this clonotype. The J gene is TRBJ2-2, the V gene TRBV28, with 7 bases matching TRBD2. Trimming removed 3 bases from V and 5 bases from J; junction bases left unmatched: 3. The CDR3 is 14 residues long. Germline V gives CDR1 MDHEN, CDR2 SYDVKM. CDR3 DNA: TGTGCCAGCAGTTTGACTAGCCTAACCGGGGAGCTGTTTTTT. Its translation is CASSLTSLTGELFF.

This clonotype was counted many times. The CDR3 reads CASRQAPTGTGELFF. The CDR3, as DNA: TGTGCCAGCCGCCAAGCGCCCACGGGGACCGGGGAGCTGTTTTTT. The chain links TRBV7-8 to TRBJ2-2; weak D call: TRBD2 (5 bases). The CDR3 spans 15 residues. With 8 bases removed from V and 5 bases from J, the gap between germline ends came to 18 bases. CDR1 and CDR2 (germline): SGHVS, FQNEAQ.

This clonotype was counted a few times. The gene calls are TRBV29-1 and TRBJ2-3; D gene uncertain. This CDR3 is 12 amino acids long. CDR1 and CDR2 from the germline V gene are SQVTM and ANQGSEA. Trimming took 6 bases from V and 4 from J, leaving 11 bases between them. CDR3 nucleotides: TGCAGCGTCCGGGTGGCAGCAGATACGCAGTATTTT. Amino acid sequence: CSVRVAADTQYF.

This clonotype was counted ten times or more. The CDR3 loop reads CATSRLREISDTQYF. CDR3 nucleotides: TGTGCCACCAGCAGATTACGGGAAATATCAGATACGCAGTATTTT. The V call is TRBV15, the J call TRBJ2-3; D possibly corresponds to TRBD2 (5 bases). CDR1 and CDR2 from the germline V gene are LNHNV and YYDKDF (reference sequence). The CDR3 consists of 15 residues. Deletions cut 2 bases from V and 4 bases from J, with 13 bases between.